This T cell receptor (beta chain) was obtained from a study of CD8+ T cells in alopecia areata. Study at large: The study gave treated patients oral tofacitinib at 5 to 10 mg twice daily. Study-level results: Especially in alopecia totalis/universalis, lesional scalp showed greater clonality than normal scalp did.

Germline values: CDR1 SGHRS, CDR2 YFSETQ. The V and J ends lost 4 bases and 6 bases, in that order; junction bases with no gene match: 12. The CDR3 spans 16 residues. As to this clone: What it binds is not known.

Treatment: oral pan-JAK inhibitor, 5-10 mg twice daily. Sequencing used cDNA as its template, made by extracting RNA and reverse transcribing it. Here immunoSEQ multiplex PCR was the method, and the copy in TCRdb shows in-frame clones only, minus some. The sample has about 76,000 clones, 29% seen once. The sequence came from a human donor with alopecia areata. This chain joins TRBV5-1 and TRBJ2-7; 11 bases match TRBD2. The sequenced sample was CD8+ T cells sorted from blood, obtained at week 4, from a patient treated with tofacitinib. CDR3 sequence (DNA): TGCGCCAGCAGCATTCGACTAGCGGGAATGGAGGGCGAGCAGTACTTC. This encodes CASSIRLAGMEGEQYF.